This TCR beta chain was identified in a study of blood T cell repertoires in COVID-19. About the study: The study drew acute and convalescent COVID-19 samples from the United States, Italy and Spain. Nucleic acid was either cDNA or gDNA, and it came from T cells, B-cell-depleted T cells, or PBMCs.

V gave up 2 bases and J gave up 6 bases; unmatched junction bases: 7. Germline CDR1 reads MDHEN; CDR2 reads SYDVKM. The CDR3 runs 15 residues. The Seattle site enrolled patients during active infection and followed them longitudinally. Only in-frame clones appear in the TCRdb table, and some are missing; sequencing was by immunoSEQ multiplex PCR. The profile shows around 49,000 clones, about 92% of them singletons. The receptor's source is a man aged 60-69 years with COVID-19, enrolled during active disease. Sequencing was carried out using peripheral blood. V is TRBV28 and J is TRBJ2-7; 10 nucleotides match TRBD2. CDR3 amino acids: CASSLRAGGRVEQYF. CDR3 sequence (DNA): TGTGCCAGCAGTTTACGAGCGGGAGGGAGGGTCGAGCAGTACTTC.